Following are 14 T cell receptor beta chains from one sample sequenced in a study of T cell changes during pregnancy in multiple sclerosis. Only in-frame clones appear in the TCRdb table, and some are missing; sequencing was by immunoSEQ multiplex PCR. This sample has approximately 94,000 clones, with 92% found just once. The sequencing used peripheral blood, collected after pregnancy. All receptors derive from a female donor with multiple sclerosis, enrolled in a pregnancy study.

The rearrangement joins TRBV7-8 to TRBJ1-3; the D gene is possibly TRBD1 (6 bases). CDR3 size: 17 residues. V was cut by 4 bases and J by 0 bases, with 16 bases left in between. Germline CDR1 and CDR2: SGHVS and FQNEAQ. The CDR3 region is CASSYGGQMLSGNTIYF. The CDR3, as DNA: TGTGCCAGCAGCTACGGTGGACAGATGCTCTCTGGAAACACCATATATTTT.

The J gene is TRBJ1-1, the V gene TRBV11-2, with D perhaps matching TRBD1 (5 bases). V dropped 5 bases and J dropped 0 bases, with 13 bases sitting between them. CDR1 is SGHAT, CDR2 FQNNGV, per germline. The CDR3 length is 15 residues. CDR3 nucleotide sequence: TGTGCCAGCAGCCCCATCGGGACTATGAACACTGAAGCTTTCTTT. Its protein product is CASSPIGTMNTEAFF. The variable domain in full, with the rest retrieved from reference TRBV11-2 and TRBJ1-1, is EAGVAQSPRYKIIEKRQSVAFWCNPISGHATLYWYQQILGQGPKLLIQFQNNGVVDDSQLPKDRFSAERLKGVDSTLKIQPAKLEDSAVYLCASSPIGTMNTEAFFGQGTRLTVV.

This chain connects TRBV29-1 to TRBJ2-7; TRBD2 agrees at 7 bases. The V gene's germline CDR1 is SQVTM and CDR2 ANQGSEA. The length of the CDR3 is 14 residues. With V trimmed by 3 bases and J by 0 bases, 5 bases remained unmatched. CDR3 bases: TGCAGCGTTGATAGGGGAGGGAGCTCCTACGAGCAGTACTTC. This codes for CSVDRGGSSYEQYF.

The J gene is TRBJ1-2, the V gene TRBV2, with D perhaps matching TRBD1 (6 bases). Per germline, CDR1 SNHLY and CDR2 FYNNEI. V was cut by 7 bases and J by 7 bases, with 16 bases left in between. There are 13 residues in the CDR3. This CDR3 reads CASTVQGTSGYTF. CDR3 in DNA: TGTGCCAGCACTGTGCAGGGGACTAGTGGCTACACCTTC.

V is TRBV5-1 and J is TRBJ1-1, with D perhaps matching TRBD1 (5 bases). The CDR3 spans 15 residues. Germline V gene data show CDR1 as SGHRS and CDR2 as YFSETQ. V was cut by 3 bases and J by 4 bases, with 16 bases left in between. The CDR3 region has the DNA TGCGCCAGCAGCTGGACGACAGAGGTTCGCACTGAAGCTTTCTTT. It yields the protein CASSWTTEVRTEAFF.

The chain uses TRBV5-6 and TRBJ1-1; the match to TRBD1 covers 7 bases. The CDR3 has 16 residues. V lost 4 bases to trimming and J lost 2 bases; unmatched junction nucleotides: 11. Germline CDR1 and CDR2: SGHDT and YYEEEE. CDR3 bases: TGTGCCAGCAGCACCAACCTCTACAGGGGAAACACTGAAGCTTTCTTT. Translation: CASSTNLYRGNTEAFF.

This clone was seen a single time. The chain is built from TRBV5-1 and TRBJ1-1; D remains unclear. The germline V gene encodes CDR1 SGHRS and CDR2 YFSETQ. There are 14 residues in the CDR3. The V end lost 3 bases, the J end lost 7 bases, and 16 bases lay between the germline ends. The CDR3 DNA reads TGCGCCAGCAGCTCCCTCCCAACCGCAGGTGAAGCTTTCTTT. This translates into CASSSLPTAGEAFF.

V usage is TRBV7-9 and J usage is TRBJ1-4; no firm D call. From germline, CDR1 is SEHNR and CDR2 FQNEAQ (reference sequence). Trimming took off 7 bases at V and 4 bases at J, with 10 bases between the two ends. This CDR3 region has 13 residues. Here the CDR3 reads CASTIRFNEKLFF. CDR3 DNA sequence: TGTGCCAGCACCATCCGGTTTAATGAAAAACTGTTTTTT.

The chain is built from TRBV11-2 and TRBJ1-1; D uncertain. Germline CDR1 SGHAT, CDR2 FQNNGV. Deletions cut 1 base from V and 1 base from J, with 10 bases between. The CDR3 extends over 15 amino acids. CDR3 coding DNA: TGTGCCAGCAGCTTAGTTACCGAAGCGAACACTGAAGCTTTCTTT. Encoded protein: CASSLVTEANTEAFF.

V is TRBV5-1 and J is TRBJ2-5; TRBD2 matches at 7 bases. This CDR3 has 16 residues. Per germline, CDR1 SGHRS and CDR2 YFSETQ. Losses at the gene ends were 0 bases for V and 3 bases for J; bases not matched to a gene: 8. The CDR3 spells CASSLGTFGTKETQYF. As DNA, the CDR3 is TGCGCCAGCAGCTTGGGGACATTCGGGACTAAAGAGACCCAGTACTTC.

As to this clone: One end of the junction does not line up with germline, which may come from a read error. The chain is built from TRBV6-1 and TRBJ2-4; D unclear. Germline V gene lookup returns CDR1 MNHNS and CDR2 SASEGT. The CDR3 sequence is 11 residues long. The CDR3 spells CASSLEDRITF. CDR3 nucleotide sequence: TGTGCCAGCAGTCTAGAAGACCGCATAACCTTC.

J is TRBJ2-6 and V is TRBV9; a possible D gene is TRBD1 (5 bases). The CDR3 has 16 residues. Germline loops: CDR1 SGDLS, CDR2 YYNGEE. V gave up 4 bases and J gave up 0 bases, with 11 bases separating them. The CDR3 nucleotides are TGTGCCAGCAGCAGGCGACAGAACTCTGGGGCCAACGTCCTGACTTTC. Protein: CASSRRQNSGANVLTF.

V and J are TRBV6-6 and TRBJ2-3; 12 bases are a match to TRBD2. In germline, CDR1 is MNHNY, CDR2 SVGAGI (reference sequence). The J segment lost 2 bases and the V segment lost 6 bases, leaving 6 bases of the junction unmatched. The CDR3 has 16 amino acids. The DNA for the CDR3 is TGTGCCAGCAGGCGCCGACTAGCGGGGGCCACAGATACGCAGTATTTT. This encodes CASRRRLAGATDTQYF.

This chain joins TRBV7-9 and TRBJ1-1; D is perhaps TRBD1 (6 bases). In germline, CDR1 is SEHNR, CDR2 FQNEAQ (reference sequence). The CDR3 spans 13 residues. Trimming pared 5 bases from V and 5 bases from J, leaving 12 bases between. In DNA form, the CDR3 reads TGTGCCAGCAGCCCGGGGACACCGACTGAAGCTTTCTTT. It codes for CASSPGTPTEAFF.